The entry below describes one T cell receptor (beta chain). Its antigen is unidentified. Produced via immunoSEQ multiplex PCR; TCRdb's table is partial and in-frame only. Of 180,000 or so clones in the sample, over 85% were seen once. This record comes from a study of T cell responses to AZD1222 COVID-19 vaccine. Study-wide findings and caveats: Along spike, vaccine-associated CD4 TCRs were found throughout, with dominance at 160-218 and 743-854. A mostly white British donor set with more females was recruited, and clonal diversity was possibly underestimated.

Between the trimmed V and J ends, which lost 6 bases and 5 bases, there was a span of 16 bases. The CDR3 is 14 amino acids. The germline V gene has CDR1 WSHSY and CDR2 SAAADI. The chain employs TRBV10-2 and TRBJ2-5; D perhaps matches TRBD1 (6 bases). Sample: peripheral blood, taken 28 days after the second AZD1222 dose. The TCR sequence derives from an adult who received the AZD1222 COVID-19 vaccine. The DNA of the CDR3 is TGCGCCAGCAGGACTCAACGACAGGCGGAGACCCAGTACTTC. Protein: CASRTQRQAETQYF.